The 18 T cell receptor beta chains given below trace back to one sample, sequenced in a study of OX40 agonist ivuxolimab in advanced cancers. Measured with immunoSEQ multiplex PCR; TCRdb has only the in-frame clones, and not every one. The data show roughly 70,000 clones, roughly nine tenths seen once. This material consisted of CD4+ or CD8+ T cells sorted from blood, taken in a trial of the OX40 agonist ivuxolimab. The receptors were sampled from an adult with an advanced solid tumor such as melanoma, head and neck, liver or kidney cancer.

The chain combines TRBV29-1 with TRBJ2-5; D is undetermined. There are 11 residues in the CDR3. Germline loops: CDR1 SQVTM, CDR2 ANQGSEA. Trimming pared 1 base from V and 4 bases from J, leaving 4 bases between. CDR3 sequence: CSVEVGETQYF. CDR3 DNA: TGCAGCGTTGAAGTAGGAGAGACCCAGTACTTC.

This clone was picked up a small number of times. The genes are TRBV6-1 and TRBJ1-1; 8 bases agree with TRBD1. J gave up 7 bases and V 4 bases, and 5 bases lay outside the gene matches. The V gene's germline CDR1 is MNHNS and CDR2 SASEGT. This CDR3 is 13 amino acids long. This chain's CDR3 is CASSVGQGLEAFF. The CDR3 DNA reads TGTGCCAGCAGTGTCGGACAGGGCCTTGAAGCTTTCTTT.

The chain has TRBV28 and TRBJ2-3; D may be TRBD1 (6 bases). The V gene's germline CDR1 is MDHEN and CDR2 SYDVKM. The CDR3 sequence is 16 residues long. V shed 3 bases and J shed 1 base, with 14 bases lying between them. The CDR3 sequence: CASSLGRGLGTDTQYF. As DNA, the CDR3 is TGTGCCAGCAGTTTGGGCAGGGGATTAGGCACAGATACGCAGTATTTT.

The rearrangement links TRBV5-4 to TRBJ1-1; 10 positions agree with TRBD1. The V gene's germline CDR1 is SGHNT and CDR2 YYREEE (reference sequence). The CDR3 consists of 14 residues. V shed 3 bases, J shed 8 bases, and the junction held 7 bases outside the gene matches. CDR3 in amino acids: CASSYSGQGMEAFF. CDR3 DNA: TGTGCCAGCAGCTACTCGGGACAGGGGATGGAAGCTTTCTTT.

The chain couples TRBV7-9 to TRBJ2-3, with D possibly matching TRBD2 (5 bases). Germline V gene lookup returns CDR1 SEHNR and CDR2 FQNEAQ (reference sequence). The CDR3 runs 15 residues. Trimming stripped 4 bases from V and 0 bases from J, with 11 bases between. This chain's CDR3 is CASSSSGTSTDTQYF. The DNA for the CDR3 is TGTGCCAGCAGCTCCAGCGGAACCAGCACAGATACGCAGTATTTT.

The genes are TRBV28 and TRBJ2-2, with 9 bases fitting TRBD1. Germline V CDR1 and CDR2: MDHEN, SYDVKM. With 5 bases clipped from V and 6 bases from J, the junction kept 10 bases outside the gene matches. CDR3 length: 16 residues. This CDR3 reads CASSIRTGERPGELFF. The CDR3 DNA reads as TGTGCCAGCAGTATAAGGACAGGGGAAAGACCCGGGGAGCTGTTTTTT.

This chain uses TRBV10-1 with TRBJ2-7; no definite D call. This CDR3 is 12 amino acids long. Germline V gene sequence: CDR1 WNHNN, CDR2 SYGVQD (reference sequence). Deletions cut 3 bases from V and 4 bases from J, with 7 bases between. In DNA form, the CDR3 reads TGCGCCAGCAGTGATACTGGTTACGAGCAGTACTTC. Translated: CASSDTGYEQYF.

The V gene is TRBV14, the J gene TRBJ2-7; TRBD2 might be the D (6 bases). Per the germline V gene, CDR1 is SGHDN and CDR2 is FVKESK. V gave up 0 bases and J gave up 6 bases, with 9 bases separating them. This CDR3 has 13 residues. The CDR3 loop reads CASSQDWGGEQYF. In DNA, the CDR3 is TGTGCCAGCAGCCAAGATTGGGGAGGCGAGCAGTACTTC.

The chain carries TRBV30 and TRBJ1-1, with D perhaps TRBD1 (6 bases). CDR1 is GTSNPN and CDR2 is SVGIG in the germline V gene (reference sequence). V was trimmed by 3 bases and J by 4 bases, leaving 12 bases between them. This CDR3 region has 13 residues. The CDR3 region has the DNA TGTGCCTGGAGGGGGGGGGCCGGCACTGAAGCTTTCTTT. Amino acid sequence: CAWRGGAGTEAFF.

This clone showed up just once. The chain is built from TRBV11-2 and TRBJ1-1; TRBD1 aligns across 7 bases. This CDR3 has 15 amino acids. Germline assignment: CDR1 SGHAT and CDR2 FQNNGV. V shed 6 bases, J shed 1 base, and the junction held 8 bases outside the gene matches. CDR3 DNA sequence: TGTGCCAGCAGGTATACAGGGGTCCAGAACACTGAAGCTTTCTTT. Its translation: CASRYTGVQNTEAFF.

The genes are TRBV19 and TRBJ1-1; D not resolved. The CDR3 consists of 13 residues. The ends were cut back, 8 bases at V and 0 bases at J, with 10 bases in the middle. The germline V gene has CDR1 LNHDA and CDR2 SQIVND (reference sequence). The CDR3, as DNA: TGTGCCAGTTTTAGGGATGTGAACACTGAAGCTTTCTTT. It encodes CASFRDVNTEAFF.

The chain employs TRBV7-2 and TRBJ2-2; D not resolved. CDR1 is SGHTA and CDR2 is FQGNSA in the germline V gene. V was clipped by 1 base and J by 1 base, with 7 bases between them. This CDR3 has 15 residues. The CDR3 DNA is TGTGCCAGCAGCTTAGATTGGGGGAACACCGGGGAGCTGTTTTTT. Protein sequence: CASSLDWGNTGELFF. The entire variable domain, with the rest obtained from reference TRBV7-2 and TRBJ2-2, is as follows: GAGVSQSPSNKVTEKGKDVELRCDPISGHTALYWYRQSLGQGLEFLIYFQGNSAPDKSGLPSDRFSAERTGGSVSTLTIQRTQQEDSAVYLCASSLDWGNTGELFFGEGSRLTVL.

The CDR3 here is CASRGTGDTEAFF. DNA of the CDR3: TGTGCCAGCAGGGGGACAGGGGACACTGAAGCTTTCTTT. The V and J genes are TRBV6-5 and TRBJ1-1; 10 bases are a match to TRBD1. CDR3 size: 13 residues. Losses at the gene ends were 6 bases for V and 3 bases for J; bases not matched to a gene: 1. The germline gives CDR1 MNHEY, CDR2 SVGAGI.

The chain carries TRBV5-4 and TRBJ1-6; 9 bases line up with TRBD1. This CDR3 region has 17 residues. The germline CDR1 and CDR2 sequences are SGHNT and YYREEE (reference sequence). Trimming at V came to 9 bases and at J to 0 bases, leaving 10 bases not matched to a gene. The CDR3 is CATGPQGASSYNSPLHF. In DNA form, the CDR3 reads TGTGCCACCGGGCCACAGGGGGCGAGCTCCTATAATTCACCCCTCCACTTT. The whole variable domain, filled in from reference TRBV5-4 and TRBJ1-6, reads ETGVTQSPTHLIKTRGQQVTLRCSSQSGHNTVSWYQQALGQGPQFIFQYYREEENGRGNFPPRFSGLQFPNYSSELNVNALELDDSALYLCATGPQGASSYNSPLHFGNGTRLTVT.

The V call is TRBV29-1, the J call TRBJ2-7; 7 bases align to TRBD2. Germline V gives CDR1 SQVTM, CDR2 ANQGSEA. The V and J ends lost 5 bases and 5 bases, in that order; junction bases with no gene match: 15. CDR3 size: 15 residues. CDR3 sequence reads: CSVCLADRRGNEQYF. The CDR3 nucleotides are TGCAGCGTTTGTCTAGCGGACCGTCGGGGGAACGAGCAGTACTTC.

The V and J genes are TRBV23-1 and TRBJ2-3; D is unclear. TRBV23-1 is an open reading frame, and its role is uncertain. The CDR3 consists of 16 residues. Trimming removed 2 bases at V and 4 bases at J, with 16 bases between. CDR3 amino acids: CASSQEPRRSPDTQYF. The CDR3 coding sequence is TGCGCCAGCAGTCAAGAGCCCAGGCGTTCCCCAGATACGCAGTATTTT.

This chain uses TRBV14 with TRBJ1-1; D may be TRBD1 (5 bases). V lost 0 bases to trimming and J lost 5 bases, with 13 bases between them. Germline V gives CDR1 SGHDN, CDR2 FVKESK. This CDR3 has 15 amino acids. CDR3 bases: TGTGCCAGCAGCCAAGAGTGGGGCGGGAGGACTGAAGCTTTCTTT. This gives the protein CASSQEWGGRTEAFF.

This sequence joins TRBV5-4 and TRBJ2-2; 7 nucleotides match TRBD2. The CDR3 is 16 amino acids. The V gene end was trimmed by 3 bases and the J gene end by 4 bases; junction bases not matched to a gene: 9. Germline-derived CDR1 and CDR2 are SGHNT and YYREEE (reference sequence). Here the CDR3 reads CASSSSGTTTTGELFF. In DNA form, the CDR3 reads TGTGCCAGCAGCTCGTCCGGGACTACGACCACCGGGGAGCTGTTTTTT.